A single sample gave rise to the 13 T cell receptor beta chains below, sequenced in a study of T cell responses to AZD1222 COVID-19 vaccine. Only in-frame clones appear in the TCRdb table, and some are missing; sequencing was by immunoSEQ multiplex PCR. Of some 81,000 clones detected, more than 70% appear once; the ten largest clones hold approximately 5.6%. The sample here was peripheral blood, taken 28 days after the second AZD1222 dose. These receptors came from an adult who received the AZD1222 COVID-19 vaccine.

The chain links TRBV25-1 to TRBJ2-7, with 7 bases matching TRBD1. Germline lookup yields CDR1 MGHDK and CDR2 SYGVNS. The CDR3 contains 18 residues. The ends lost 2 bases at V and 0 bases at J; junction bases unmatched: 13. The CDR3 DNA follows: TGTGCCAGCAGTGAACGCTTTGGAGACAGGGTTAGCTCCTACGAGCAGTACTTC. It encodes CASSERFGDRVSSYEQYF.

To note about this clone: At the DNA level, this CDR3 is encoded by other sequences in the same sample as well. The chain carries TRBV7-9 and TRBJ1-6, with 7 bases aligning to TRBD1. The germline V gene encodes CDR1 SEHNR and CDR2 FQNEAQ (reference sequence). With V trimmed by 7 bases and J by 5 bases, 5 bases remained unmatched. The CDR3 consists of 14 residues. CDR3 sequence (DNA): TGTGCCAGCAACCCCGGGACAGATAATTCACCCCTCCACTTT. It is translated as CASNPGTDNSPLHF.

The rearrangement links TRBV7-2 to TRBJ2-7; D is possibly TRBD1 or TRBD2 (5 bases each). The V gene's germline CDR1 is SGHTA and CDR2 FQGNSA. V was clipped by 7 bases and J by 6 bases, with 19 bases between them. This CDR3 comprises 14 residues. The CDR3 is CASTLGQGGGEQYF. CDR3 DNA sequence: TGTGCCAGCACCTTGGGGCAGGGCGGAGGCGAGCAGTACTTC.

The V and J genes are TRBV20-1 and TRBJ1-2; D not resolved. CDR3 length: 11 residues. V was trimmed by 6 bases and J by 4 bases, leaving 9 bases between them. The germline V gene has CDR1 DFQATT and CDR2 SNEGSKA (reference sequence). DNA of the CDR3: TGCAGTGCCAAGACGAGCTATGGCTACACCTTC. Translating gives CSAKTSYGYTF.

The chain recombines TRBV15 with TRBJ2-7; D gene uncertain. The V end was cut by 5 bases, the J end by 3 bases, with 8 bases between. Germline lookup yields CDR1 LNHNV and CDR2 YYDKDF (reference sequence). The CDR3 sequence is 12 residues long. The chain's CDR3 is CATSYRNYEQYF. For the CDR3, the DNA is TGTGCCACCAGCTACAGAAACTACGAGCAGTACTTC.

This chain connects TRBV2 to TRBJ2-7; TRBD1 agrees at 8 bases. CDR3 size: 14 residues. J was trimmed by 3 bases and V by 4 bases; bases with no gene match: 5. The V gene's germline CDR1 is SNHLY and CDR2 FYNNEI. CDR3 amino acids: CASSADRAFYEQYF. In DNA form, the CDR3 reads TGTGCCAGCAGTGCGGACAGGGCTTTCTACGAGCAGTACTTC.

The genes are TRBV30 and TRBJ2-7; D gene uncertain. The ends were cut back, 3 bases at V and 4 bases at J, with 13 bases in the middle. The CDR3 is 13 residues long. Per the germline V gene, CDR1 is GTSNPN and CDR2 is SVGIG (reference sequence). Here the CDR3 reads CAWRGNGPYEQYF. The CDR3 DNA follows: TGTGCCTGGAGGGGAAATGGGCCTTACGAGCAGTACTTC.

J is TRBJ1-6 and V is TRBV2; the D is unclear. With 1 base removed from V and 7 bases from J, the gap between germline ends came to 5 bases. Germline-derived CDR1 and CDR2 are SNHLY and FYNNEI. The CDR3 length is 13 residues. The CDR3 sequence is CASSEVANSPLHF. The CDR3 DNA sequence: TGTGCCAGCAGTGAAGTGGCCAATTCACCCCTCCACTTT.

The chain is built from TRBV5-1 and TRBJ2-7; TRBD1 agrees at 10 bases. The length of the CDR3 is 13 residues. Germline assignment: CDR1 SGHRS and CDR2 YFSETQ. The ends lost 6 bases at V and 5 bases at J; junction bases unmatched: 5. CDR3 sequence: CASTPGQGNEQYF. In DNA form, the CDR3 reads TGCGCCAGCACCCCGGGACAGGGGAACGAGCAGTACTTC.

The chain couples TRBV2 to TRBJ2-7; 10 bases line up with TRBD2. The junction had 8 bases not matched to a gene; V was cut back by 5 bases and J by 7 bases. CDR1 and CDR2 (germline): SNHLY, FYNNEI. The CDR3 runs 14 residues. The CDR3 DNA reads TGTGCCAGCAGTTCAAGCGGGAGGGCCAGAGAGCAGTACTTC. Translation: CASSSSGRAREQYF.

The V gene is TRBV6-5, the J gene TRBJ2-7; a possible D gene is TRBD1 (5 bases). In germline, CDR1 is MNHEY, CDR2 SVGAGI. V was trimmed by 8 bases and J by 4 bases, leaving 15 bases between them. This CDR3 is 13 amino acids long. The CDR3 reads CASGRQGLYEQYF. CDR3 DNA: TGTGCCAGCGGTCGGCAGGGCCTGTACGAGCAGTACTTC.

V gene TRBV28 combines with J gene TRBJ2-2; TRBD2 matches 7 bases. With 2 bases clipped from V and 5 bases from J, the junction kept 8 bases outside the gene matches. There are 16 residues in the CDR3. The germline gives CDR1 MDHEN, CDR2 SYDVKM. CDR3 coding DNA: TGTGCCAGCAGTTTACGGGGAGGGGCGGGTACCGGGGAGCTGTTTTTT. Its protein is CASSLRGGAGTGELFF.

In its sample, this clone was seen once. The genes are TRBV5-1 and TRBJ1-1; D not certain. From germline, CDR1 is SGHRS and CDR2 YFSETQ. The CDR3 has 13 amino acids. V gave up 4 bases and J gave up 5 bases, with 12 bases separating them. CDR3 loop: CASSQPPRTEAFF. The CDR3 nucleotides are TGCGCCAGCAGCCAGCCTCCGAGGACTGAAGCTTTCTTT.